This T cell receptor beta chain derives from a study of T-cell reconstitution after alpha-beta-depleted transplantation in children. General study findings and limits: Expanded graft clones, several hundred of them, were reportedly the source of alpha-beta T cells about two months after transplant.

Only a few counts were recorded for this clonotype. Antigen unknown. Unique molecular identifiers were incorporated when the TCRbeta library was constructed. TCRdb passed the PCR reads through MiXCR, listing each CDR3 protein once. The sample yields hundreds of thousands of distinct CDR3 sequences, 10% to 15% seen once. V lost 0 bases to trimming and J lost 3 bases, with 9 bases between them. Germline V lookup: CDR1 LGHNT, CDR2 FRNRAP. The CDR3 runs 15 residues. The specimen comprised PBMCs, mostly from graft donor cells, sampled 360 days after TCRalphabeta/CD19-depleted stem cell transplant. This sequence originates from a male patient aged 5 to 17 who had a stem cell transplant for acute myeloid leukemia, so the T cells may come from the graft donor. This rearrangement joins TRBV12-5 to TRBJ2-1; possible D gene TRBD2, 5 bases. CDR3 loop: CASGLVRSGYNEQFF. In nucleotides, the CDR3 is TGTGCTAGTGGTTTGGTACGCAGCGGCTACAATGAGCAGTTCTTC.